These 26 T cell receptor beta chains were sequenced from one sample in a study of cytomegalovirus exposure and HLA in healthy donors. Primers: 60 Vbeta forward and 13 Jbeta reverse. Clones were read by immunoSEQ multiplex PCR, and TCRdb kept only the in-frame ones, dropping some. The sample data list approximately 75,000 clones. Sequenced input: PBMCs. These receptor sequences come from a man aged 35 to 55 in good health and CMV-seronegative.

The chain's CDR3 is CASSFGFRGATEAFF. CDR3 nucleotides: TGTGCCAGCAGCTTTGGTTTCAGGGGTGCCACTGAAGCTTTCTTT. The J gene is TRBJ1-1, the V gene TRBV5-4; tentative D call: TRBD1 (6 bases). The CDR3 is made up of 15 amino acids. CDR1 and CDR2 from the germline V gene are SGHNT and YYREEE (reference sequence). Trimming removed 2 bases from V and 4 bases from J, with 15 bases in between.

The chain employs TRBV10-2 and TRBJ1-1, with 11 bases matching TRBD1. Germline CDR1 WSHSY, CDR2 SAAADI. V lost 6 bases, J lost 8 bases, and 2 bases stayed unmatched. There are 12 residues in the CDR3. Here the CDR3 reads CASRRDRGEAFF. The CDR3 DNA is TGCGCCAGCAGGAGGGACAGGGGGGAAGCTTTCTTT.

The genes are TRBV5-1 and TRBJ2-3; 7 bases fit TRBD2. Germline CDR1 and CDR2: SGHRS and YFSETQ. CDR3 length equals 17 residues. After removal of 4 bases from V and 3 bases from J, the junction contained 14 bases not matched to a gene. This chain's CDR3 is CASSLVRGGGLTDTQYF. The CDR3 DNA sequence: TGCGCCAGCAGCCTTGTTCGCGGGGGAGGCCTTACAGATACGCAGTATTTT.

CDR3 sequence reads: CAISEEPSYEQYF. CDR3 DNA sequence: TGTGCCATCAGCGAGGAGCCCTCCTACGAGCAGTACTTC. The V call is TRBV10-3, the J call TRBJ2-7; D is unresolved. The CDR3 spans 13 residues. CDR1 is ENHRY and CDR2 is SYGVKD in the germline V gene. Trimming removed 6 bases at V and 0 bases at J, with 9 bases between.

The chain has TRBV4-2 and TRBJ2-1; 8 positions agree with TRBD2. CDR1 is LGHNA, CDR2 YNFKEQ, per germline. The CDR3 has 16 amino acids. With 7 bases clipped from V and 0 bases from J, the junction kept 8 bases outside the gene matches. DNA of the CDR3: TGTGCCAGCACCACGGGGGGGTCGAGCTCCTACAATGAGCAGTTCTTC. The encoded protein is CASTTGGSSSYNEQFF.

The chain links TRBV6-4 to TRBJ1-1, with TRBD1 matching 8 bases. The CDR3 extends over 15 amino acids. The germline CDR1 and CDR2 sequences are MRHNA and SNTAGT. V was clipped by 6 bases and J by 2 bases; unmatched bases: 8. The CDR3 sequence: CASSSQAGGNTEAFF. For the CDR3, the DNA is TGTGCCAGCAGCTCCCAAGCAGGGGGCAACACTGAAGCTTTCTTT.

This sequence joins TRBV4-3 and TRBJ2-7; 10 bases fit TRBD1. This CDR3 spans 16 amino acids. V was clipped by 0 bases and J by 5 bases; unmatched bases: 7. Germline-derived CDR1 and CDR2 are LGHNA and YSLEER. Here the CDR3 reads CASSQDSQDRGHEQYF. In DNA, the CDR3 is TGCGCCAGCAGCCAAGACTCGCAAGACAGGGGGCACGAGCAGTACTTC.

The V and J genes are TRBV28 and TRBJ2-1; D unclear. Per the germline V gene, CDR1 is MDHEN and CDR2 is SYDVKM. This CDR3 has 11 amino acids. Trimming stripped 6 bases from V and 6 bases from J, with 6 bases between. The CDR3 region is CASRAFNEQFF. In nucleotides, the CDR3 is TGTGCCAGCAGGGCATTCAATGAGCAGTTCTTC.

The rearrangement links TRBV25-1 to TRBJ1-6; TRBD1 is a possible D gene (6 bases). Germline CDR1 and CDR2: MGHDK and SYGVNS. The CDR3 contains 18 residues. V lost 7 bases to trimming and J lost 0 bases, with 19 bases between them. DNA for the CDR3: TGTGCCAGCACCCCAGGGGCGACGTCTTTCTCCTATAATTCACCCCTCCACTTT. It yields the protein CASTPGATSFSYNSPLHF. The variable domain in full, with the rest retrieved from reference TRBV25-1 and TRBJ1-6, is EADIYQTPRYLVIGTGKKITLECSQTMGHDKMYWYQQDPGMELHLIHYSYGVNSTEKGDLSSESTVSRIRTEHFPLTLESARPSHTSQYLCASTPGATSFSYNSPLHFGNGTRLTVT.

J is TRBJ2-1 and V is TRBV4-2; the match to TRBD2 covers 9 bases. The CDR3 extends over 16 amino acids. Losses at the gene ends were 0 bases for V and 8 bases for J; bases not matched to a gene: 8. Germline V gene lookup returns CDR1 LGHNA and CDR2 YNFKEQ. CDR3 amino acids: CASSQDGGGGQDEQFF. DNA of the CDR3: TGTGCCAGCAGCCAAGATGGCGGGGGGGGCCAGGATGAGCAGTTCTTC.

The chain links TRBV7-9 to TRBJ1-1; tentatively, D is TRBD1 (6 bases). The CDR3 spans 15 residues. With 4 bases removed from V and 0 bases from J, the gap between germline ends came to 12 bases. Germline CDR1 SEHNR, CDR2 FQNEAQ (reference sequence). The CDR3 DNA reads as TGTGCCAGCAGCTCCGGGGGGCAAATGAACACTGAAGCTTTCTTT. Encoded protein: CASSSGGQMNTEAFF.

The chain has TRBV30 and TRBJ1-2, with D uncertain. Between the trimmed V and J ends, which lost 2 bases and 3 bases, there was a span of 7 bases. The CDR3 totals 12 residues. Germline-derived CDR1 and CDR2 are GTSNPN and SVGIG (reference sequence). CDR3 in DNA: TGTGCCTGGAGTACGGACTACTATGGCTACACCTTC. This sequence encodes CAWSTDYYGYTF.

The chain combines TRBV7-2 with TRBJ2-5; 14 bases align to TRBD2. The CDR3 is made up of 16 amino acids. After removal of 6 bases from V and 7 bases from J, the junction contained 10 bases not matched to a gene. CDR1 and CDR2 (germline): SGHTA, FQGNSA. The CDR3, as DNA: TGTGCCAGCAGTCTCGGGACTAGCGGGAGATTTGGGACCCAGTACTTC. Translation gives CASSLGTSGRFGTQYF.

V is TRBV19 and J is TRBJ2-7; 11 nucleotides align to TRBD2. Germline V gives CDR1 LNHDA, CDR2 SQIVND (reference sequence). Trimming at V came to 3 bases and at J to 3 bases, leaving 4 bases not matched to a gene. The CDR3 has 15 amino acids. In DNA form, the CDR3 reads TGTGCCAGTAGTATTACTAGCGGGGGAATCTACGAGCAGTACTTC. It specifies CASSITSGGIYEQYF.

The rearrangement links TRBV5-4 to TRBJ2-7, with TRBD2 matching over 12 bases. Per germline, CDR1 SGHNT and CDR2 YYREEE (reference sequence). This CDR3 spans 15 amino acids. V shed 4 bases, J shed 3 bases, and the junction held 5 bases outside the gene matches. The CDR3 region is CASSATSGSLYEQYF. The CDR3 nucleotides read TGTGCCAGCAGCGCGACTAGCGGGAGTCTCTACGAGCAGTACTTC.

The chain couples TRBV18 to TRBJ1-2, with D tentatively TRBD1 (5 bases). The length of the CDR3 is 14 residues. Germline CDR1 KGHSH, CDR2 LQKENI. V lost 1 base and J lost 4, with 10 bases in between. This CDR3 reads CASSPLDGGYGYTF. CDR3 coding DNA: TGTGCCAGCTCACCACTGGACGGGGGCTATGGCTACACCTTC.

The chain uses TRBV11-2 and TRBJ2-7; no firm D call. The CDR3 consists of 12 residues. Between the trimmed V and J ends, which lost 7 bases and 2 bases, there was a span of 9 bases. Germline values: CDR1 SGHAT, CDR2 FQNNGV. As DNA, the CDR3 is TGTGCCAGCATGGCTGACACCTACGAGCAGTACTTC. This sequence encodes CASMADTYEQYF.

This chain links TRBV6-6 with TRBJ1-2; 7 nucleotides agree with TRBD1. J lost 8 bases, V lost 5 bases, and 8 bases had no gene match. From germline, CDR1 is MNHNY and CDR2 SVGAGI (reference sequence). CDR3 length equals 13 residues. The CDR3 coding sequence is TGTGCCAGCAGTATTGAGGGGGCGAAGGGCTACACCTTC. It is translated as CASSIEGAKGYTF.

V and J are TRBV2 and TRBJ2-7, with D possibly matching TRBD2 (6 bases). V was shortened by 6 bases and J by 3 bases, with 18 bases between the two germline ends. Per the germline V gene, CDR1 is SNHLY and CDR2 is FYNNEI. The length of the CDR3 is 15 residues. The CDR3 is CASRAGTPRGYEQYF. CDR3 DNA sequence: TGTGCCAGCAGGGCCGGGACTCCAAGGGGCTACGAGCAGTACTTC.

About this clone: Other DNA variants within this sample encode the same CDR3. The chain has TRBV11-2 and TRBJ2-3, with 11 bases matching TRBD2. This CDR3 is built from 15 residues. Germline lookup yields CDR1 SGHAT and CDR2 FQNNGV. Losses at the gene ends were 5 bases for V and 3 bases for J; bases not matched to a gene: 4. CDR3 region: CASSPGLAGTDTQYF. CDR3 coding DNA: TGTGCCAGCAGCCCAGGACTAGCGGGTACAGATACGCAGTATTTT.

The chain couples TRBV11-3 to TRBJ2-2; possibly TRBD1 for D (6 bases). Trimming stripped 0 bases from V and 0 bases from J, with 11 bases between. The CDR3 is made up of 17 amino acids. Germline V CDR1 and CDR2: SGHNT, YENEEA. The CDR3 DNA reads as TGTGCCAGCAGCTTAGATCATTCAGGGGCGAACACCGGGGAGCTGTTTTTT. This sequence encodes CASSLDHSGANTGELFF.

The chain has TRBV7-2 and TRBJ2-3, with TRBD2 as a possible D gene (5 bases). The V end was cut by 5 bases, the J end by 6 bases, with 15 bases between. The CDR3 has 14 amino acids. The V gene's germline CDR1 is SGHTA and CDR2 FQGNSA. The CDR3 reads CASSVKYRGDTQYF. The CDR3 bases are TGTGCCAGCAGCGTAAAATATCGGGGTGATACGCAGTATTTT.

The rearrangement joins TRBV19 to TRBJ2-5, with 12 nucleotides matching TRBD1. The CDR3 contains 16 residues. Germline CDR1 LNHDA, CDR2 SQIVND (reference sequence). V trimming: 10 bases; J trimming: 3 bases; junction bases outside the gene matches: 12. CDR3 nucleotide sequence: TGTGCCACCTCAACCCGGGACAGGGGGCGCGAAGAGACCCAGTACTTC. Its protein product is CATSTRDRGREETQYF.

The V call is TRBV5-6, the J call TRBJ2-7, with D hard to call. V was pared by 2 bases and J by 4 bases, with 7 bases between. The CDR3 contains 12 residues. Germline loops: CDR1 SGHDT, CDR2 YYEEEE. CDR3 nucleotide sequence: TGTGCCAGCAGCTTCCCAGGATACGAGCAGTACTTC. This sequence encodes CASSFPGYEQYF.

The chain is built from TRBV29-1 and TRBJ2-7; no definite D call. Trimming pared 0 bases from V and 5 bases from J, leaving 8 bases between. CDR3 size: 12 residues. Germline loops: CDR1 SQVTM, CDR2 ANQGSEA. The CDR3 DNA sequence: TGCAGCGTTGAAGATGGGCAACACGAGCAGTACTTC. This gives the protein CSVEDGQHEQYF.

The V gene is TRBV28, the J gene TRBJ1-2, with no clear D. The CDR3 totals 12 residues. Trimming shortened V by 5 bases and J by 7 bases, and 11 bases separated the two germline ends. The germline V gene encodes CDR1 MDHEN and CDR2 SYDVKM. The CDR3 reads CASSLDISGYTF. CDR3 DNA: TGTGCCAGCAGTCTTGACATTTCTGGCTACACCTTC.